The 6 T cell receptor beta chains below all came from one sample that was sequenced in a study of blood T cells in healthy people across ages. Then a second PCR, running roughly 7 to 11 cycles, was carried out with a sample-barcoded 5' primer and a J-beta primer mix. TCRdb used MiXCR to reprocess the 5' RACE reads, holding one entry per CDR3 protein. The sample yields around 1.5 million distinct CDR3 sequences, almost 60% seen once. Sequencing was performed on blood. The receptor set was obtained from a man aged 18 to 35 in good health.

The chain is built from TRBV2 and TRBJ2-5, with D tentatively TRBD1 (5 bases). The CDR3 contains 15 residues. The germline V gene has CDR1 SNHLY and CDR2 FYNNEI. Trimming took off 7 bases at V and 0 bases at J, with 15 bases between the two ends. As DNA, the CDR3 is TGTGCCAGCACTATCCCGACAGATGACCAAGAGACCCAGTACTTC. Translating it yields CASTIPTDDQETQYF.

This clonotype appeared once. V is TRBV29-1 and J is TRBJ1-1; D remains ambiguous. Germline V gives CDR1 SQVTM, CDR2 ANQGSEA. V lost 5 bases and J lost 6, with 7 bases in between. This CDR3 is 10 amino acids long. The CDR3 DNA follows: TGCAGCGTTAGGAGATCTGAAGCTTTCTTT. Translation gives CSVRRSEAFF.

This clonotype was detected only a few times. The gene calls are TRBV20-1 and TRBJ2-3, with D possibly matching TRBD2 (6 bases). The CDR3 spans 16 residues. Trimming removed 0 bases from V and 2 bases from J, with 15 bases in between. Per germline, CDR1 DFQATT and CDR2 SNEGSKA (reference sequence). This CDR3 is CSARDRASEYTDTQYF. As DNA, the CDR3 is TGCAGTGCTAGAGATAGGGCTAGCGAATACACAGATACGCAGTATTTT.

The CDR3 is CATGGEGNNQPQHF. The CDR3 region has the DNA TGTGCCACCGGTGGGGAGGGGAACAATCAGCCCCAGCATTTT. This chain links TRBV15 with TRBJ1-5; possibly TRBD1 for D (5 bases). In germline, CDR1 is LNHNV, CDR2 YYDKDF (reference sequence). V lost 8 bases to trimming and J lost 3 bases, with 14 bases between them. The CDR3 loop spans 14 amino acids. Variable domain in full (rest from reference TRBV15 and TRBJ1-5): DAMVIQNPRYQVTQFGKPVTLSCSQTLNHNVMYWYQQKSSQAPKLLFHYYDKDFNNEADTPDNFQSRRPNTSFCFLDIRSPGLGDTAMYLCATGGEGNNQPQHFGDGTRLSIL.

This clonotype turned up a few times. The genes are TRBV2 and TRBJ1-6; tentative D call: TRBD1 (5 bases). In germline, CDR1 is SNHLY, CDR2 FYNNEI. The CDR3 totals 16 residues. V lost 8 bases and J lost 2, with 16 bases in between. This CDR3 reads CASWTDKITYNSPLHF. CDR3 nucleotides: TGTGCCAGCTGGACGGACAAGATTACCTATAATTCACCCCTCCACTTT.

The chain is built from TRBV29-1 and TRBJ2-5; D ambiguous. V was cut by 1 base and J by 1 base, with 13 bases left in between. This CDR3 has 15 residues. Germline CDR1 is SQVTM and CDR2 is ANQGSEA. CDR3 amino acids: CSVEGTRRSQETQYF. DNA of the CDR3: TGCAGCGTTGAAGGCACGAGAAGGAGCCAAGAGACCCAGTACTTC. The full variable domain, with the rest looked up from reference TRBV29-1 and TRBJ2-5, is SAVISQKPSRDICQRGTSLTIQCQVDSQVTMMFWYRQQPGQSLTLIATANQGSEATYESGFVIDKFPISRPNLTFSTLTVSNMSPEDSSIYLCSVEGTRRSQETQYFGPGTRLLVL.